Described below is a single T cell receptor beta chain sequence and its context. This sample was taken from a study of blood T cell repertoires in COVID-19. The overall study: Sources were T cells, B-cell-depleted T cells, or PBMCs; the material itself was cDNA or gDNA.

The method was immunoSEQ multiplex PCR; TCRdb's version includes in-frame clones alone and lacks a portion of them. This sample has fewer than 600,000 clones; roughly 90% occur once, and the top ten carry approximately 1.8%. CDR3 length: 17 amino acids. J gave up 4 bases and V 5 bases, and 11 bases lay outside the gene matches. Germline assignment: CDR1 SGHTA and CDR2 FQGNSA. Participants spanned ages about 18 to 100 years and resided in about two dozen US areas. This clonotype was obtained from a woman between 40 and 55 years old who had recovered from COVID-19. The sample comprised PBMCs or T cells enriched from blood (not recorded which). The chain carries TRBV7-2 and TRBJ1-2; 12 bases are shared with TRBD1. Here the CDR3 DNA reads TGTGCCAGCAGCCCCGGGACAGGGGGCGCGAGTCCCTATGGCTACACCTTC. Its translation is CASSPGTGGASPYGYTF.